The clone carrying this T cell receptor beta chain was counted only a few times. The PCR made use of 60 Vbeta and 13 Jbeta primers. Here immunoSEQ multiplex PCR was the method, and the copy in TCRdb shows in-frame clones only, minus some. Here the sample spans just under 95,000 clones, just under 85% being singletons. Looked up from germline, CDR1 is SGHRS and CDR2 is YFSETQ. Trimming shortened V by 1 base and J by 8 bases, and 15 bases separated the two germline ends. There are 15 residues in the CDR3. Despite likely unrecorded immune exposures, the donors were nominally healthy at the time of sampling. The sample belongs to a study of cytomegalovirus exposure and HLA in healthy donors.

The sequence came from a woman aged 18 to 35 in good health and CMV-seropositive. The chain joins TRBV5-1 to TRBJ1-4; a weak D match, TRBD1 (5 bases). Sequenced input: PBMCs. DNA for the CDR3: TGCGCCAGCAGCTTGTTGGGGTCCGGGGGGGAAAAACTGTTTTTT. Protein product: CASSLLGSGGEKLFF.